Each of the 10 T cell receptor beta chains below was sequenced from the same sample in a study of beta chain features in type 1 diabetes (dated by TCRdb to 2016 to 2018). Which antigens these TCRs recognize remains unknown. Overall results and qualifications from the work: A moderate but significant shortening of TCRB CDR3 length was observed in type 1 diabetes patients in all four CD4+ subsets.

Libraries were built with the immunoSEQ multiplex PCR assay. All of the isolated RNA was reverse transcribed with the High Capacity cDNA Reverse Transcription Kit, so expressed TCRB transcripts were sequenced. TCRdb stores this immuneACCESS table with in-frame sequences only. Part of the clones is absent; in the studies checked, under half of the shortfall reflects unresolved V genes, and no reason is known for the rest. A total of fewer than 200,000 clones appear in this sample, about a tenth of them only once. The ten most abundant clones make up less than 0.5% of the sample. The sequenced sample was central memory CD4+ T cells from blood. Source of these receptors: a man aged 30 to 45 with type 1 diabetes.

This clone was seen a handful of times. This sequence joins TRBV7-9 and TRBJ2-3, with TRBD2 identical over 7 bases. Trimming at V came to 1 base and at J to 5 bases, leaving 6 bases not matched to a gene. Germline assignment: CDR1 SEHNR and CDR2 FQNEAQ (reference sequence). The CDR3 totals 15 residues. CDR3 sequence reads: CASSLDGGGGDTQYF. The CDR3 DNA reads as TGTGCCAGCAGCTTAGATGGCGGGGGTGGAGATACGCAGTATTTT.

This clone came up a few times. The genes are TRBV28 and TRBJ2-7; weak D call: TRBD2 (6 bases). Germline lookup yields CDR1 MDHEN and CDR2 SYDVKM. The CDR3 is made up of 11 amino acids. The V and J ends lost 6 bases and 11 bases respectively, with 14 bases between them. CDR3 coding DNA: TGTGCCAGCAGCAGAACGCGGGGCAAGTACTTC. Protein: CASSRTRGKYF. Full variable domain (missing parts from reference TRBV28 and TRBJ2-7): DVKVTQSSRYLVKRTGEKVFLECVQDMDHENMFWYRQDPGLGLRLIYFSYDVKMKEKGDIPEGYSVSREKKERFSLILESASTNQTSMYLCASSRTRGKYFGPGTRLTVT.

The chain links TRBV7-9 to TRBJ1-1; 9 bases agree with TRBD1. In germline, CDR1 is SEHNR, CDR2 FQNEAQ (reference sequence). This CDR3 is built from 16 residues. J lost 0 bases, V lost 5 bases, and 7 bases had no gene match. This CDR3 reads CASSIGTGTMNTEAFF. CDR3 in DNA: TGTGCCAGCAGCATCGGGACAGGGACGATGAACACTGAAGCTTTCTTT.

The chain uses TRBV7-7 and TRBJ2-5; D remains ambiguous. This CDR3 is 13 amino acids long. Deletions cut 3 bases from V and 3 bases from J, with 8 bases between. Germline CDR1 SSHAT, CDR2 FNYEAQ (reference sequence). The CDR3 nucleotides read TGTGCCAGCAGCTTTGGAACAGAAGAGACCCAGTACTTC. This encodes CASSFGTEETQYF.

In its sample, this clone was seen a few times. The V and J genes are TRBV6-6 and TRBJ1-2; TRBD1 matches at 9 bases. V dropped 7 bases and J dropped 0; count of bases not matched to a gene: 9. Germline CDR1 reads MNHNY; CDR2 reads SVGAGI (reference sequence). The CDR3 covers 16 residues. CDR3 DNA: TGTGCCAGCACCAGCGGGACAGGGAATACTAACTATGGCTACACCTTC. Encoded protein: CASTSGTGNTNYGYTF.

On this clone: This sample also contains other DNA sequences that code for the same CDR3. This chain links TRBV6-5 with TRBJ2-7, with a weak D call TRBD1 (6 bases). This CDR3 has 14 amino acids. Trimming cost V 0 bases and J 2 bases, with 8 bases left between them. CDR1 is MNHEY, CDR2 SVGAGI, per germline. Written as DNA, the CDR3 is TGTGCCAGCAGTTACTCGGCAGGGGCCTACGAGCAGTACTTC. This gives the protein CASSYSAGAYEQYF.

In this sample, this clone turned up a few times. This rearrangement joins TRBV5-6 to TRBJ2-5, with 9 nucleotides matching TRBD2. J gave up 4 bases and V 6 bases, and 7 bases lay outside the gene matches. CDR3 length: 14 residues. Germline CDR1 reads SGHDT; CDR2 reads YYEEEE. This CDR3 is CASTLAGITETQYF. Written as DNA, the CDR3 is TGTGCCAGCACGCTAGCGGGAATAACAGAGACCCAGTACTTC.

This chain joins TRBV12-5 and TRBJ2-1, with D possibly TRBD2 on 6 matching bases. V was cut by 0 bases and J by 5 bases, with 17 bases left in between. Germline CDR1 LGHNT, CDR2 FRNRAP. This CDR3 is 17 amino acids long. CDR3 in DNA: TGTGCTAGTGGTTTGGTACCCGACGGGAGAGTGAACAATGAGCAGTTCTTC. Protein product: CASGLVPDGRVNNEQFF.

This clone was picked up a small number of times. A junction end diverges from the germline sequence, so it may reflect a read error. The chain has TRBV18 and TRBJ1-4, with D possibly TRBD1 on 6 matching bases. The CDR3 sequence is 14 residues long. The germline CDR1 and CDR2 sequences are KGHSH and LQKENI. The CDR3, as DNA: TGTGCCAGCGCACCCTCAGGGGTGGAGGAAAAACTGTTTTTT. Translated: CASAPSGVEEKLFF.

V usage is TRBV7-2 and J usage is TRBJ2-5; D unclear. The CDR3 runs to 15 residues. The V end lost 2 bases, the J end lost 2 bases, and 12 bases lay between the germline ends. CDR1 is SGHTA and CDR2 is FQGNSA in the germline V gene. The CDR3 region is CASSLNSADQETQYF. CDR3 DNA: TGTGCCAGCAGCTTAAATTCCGCGGATCAAGAGACCCAGTACTTC.